The clone carrying this T cell receptor (beta chain) was counted between two and nine times. Relative to the germline gene, one junction end is altered; a read error may explain this. Not a single patient had been given any form of treatment at any point before undergoing thyroid surgery. This entry comes from a study of metastatic and nonmetastatic thyroid tumors. MiXCR reprocessed the PCR reads for TCRdb. The table includes 19,000 or so clones, 30% to 35% detected once. Germline V CDR1 and CDR2: MNHEY, SVGEGT. The CDR3 has 15 residues. The gene calls are TRBV6-2 or TRBV6-3 and TRBJ2-2; a weak D match, TRBD2 (5 bases). The TCR was taken from a female donor with papillary thyroid cancer or a benign thyroid nodule (not recorded which). Some clones in this sample may be carry-over from other donors' samples. The sequencing sample was made of adjacent normal tissue. This CDR3 is CASSLLEAVPGELVF. CDR3 nucleotide sequence: TGTGCCAGCAGTTTACTCGAGGCCGTGCCCGGGGAGCTGGTTTTT.